This T cell receptor (beta chain) was recorded in a study of blood T cell repertoires in COVID-19. Background on the study: Acute and convalescent COVID-19 specimens originated in the United States, Italy and Spain. In each case, the material was cDNA or gDNA derived from T cells, B-cell-depleted T cells, or PBMCs.

In the original processing: Reference gene primer amplification gave nucleated cell count estimates. Sequenced by immunoSEQ multiplex PCR; TCRdb stores in-frame clones only, minus some. The V and J calls and clone size were taken over from that table, and D and trimming were inferred from the DNA. The table records 190,000 or so clones, around 86% of them present only once. Germline V CDR1 and CDR2: GTSNPN, SVGIG (reference sequence). The CDR3 has 15 amino acids. The V segment lost 5 bases and the J segment 0 bases; nucleotides outside the gene matches: 5. The V and J genes are TRBV30 and TRBJ2-2; TRBD1 matches 8 bases. The origin of this receptor is a man in his forties or fifties with active or convalescent COVID-19. Sequenced sample: peripheral blood. CDR3 protein: CAWGRGPANTGELFF. DNA for the CDR3: TGTGCCTGGGGCAGGGGGCCCGCGAACACCGGGGAGCTGTTTTTT.